This T cell receptor beta chain is drawn from a study of blood T cell repertoires in COVID-19. The CDR3 runs to 15 residues. CDR1 is MNHEY and CDR2 is SMNVEV in the germline V gene (reference sequence). With 6 bases removed from V and 7 bases from J, the gap between germline ends came to 18 bases. This clone was detected only once. The protocol was immunoSEQ multiplex PCR, while the TCRdb copy is restricted to in-frame clones and leaves out a portion. Counted here are under 250,000 clones, 86% occurring once; the ten biggest clones make up roughly 11%. The chain has TRBV27 and TRBJ2-2; TRBD2 might be the D (5 bases). This TCR was recovered from a man aged 50 or older with COVID-19, enrolled during active disease. The sequenced sample consisted of peripheral blood. This CDR3 reads CASSSPRGFCGELFF. The CDR3 coding sequence is TGTGCCAGCAGCTCCCCCCGAGGGTTCTGCGGGGAGCTGTTTTTT.